The sequence of this T cell receptor (beta chain) was determined in a study of T cells in Graves' hyperthyroidism and ophthalmopathy. This clonotype is a singleton in its sample. What it binds is not known. A much bigger clone sits one base away, suggesting this may be a read error. RNA transcripts yielded amplified TCR beta CDR3 regions. The HTBI primer set served for first-round RT-PCR of the TCR CDR3. TCRdb reanalysed the multiplex PCR reads using MiXCR and keeps one entry per CDR3 protein. The sample lists roughly 800,000 distinct CDR3 sequences, over 35% seen once, with 7.5% to 9.5% in the top ten. Study findings and constraints: Ophthalmopathy, which appeared later, was predicted by the model a median about 6 months before onset.

V was pared by 2 bases and J by 8 bases, with 18 bases between. The CDR3 spans 15 residues. Looked up from germline, CDR1 is LNHNV and CDR2 is YYDKDF (reference sequence). This chain uses TRBV15 with TRBJ1-1; tentatively, D is TRBD1 (5 bases). The sequence was obtained from a man between 18 and 29 years old with Graves' hyperthyroidism. The sample comprised blood. CDR3 sequence: CATSRYRKGLSEAFF. The CDR3 coding sequence is TGTGCCACCAGCAGATATCGGAAGGGGCTAAGCGAAGCTTTCTTT.